The 7 T cell receptor beta chains reported below all come from one sample, sequenced in a study of CD8 T cells in ankylosing spondylitis. Their antigens are not known. Study-wide results and limits: There was a TCR beta motif, made of several highly homologous variants, that appeared characteristic of ankylosing spondylitis blood.

TCRdb passed the 5' RACE reads through MiXCR, listing each CDR3 protein once. Here the sample spans approximately 400,000 distinct CDR3 sequences, 17% being singletons. Sequenced material: blood, either unsorted or a sorted T cell fraction (not recorded which). All receptors come from a male donor with ankylosing spondylitis.

This clonotype was observed a handful of times. The chain employs TRBV10-3 and TRBJ2-7, with 7 nucleotides matching TRBD1. The CDR3 has 14 residues. The V segment lost 5 bases and the J segment 2 bases; nucleotides outside the gene matches: 6. The V gene's germline CDR1 is ENHRY and CDR2 SYGVKD. The CDR3 is CAISRSTGTYEQYF. The CDR3 DNA is TGTGCCATCAGTAGATCGACAGGGACCTACGAGCAGTACTTC.

This clonotype was picked up a small number of times. The CDR3 DNA reads as TGTGCCAGCGGACGGCTAGGGGGCGGGGGAAATACAGATACGCAGTATTTT. This gives the protein CASGRLGGGGNTDTQYF. This rearrangement joins TRBV9 to TRBJ2-3, with D perhaps being TRBD1 or TRBD2 (7 bases each). This CDR3 has 17 amino acids. Germline values: CDR1 SGDLS, CDR2 YYNGEE. V was pared by 7 bases and J by 3 bases, with 24 bases between.

The chain links TRBV30 to TRBJ1-2; D is perhaps TRBD1 (5 bases). Germline values: CDR1 GTSNPN, CDR2 SVGIG (reference sequence). CDR3 size: 16 residues. The germline V and J ends were trimmed by 1 base and 0 bases, with 15 bases remaining between them. The CDR3 DNA follows: TGTGCCTGGAGTGATTCCAGGGTTATAGCTAACTATGGCTACACCTTC. It yields the protein CAWSDSRVIANYGYTF. The full variable domain, with the rest looked up from reference TRBV30 and TRBJ1-2, is SQTIHQWPATLVQPVGSPLSLECTVEGTSNPNLYWYRQAAGRGLQLLFYSVGIGQISSEVPQNLSASRPQDRQFILSSKKLLLSDSGFYLCAWSDSRVIANYGYTFGSGTRLTVV.

The chain links TRBV5-4 to TRBJ1-1; D ambiguous. V shed 1 base and J shed 1 base, with 8 bases lying between them. The CDR3 covers 14 residues. Per germline, CDR1 SGHNT and CDR2 YYREEE (reference sequence). The CDR3 protein is CASSLRQANTEAFF. The CDR3 bases are TGTGCCAGCAGCTTGAGGCAGGCGAACACTGAAGCTTTCTTT.

The chain carries TRBV11-2 and TRBJ2-1, with a tentative D call TRBD1 (5 bases). The CDR3 has 15 amino acids. Trimming left V 5 bases short and J 2 bases short, with 13 bases between. CDR1 is SGHAT and CDR2 is FQNNGV in the germline V gene. The CDR3 nucleotides are TGTGCCAGCAGCCCCACAGGATCCCCCTACAATGAGCAGTTCTTC. Translation: CASSPTGSPYNEQFF.

This clonotype occurred many times. The rearrangement links TRBV5-1 to TRBJ1-5, with TRBD1 matching over 8 bases. The ends lost 2 bases at V and 1 base at J; junction bases unmatched: 5. This CDR3 comprises 16 residues. The germline gives CDR1 SGHRS, CDR2 YFSETQ. The CDR3 sequence: CASSFMPGGSNQPQHF. DNA of the CDR3: TGCGCCAGCAGCTTTATGCCAGGGGGCAGCAATCAGCCCCAGCATTTT.

This clonotype has a handful of counts. The rearrangement joins TRBV12-3 or TRBV12-4 to TRBJ2-7, with TRBD2 matching over 11 bases. The CDR3 loop spans 12 amino acids. The V gene end was trimmed by 7 bases and the J gene end by 7 bases; junction bases not matched to a gene: 3. In DNA, the CDR3 is TGTGCCAGCATGGTAGCGGGGGGGGAGCAGTACTTC. Residues: CASMVAGGEQYF.